The source of this T cell receptor beta chain is a study of chemoradiotherapy in HPV16-positive cancers. Findings of the study overall: HPV-specific T cells were functionally defined from only two HPV16-positive patients. Non-HPV-specific T cells did not expand in tumors during treatment, whereas candidate HPV-specific clones and E7-related motifs did.

The CDR3 contains 16 residues. CDR1 SGHTS and CDR2 YDEGEE come from the germline V gene. V was trimmed by 3 bases and J by 4 bases, leaving 14 bases between them. Method: immunoSEQ multiplex PCR; TCRdb's copy keeps in-frame clones and lacks some. The table records 30,000 to 40,000 clones, 80% to 90% of them present only once. Repeated repertoire sampling spanned the course of chemoradiotherapy. In the case of this clone: Its antigen is still unknown.

The source material was blood, sampled from a patient who underwent chemoradiotherapy. V gene TRBV5-8 combines with J gene TRBJ1-6; D remains ambiguous. This clonotype was obtained from a human donor with HPV-associated anogenital cancer. The DNA for the CDR3 is TGTGCCAGCAGCTCGGGTAGGGAGCTTTATAATTCACCCCTCCACTTT. This translates into CASSSGRELYNSPLHF.